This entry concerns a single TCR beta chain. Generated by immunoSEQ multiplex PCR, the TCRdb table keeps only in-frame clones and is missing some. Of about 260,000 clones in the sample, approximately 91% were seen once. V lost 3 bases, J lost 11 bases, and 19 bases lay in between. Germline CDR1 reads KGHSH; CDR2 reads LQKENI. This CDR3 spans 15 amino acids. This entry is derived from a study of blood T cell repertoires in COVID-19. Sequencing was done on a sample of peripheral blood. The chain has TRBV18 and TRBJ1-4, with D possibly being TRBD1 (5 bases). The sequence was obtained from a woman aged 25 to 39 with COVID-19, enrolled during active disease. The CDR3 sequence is CASSPGPQSVEKLFF. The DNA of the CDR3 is TGTGCCAGCTCACCGGGGCCGCAAAGCGTAGAGAAACTGTTTTTT.